Below, 7 T cell receptor beta chains from the same sample are listed, as sequenced in a study of technical replicates of blood from several donors. Method: immunoSEQ multiplex PCR; TCRdb's copy keeps in-frame clones and lacks some. The sample records some 47,000 clones, around 90% being singletons. The sequenced sample was PBMCs. The receptors originated from a human donor in good health. Some clones in this sample may be carry-over from other donors' samples.

This sequence joins TRBV7-8 and TRBJ2-3; the match to TRBD1 covers 7 bases. CDR1 and CDR2 (germline): SGHVS, FQNEAQ. The junction had 8 bases not matched to a gene; V was cut back by 6 bases and J by 11 bases. The CDR3 loop spans 12 amino acids. The CDR3 DNA sequence: TGTGCCAGCAGTTCCGCAGGGGGATTGCAGTATTTT. Translation gives CASSSAGGLQYF.

The gene calls are TRBV11-1 and TRBJ2-5, with TRBD2 identical over 8 bases. Germline assignment: CDR1 SGHAT and CDR2 FQDESV (reference sequence). V lost 5 bases and J lost 3; bases outside the gene matches: 8. The length of the CDR3 is 15 residues. The CDR3 DNA follows: TGTGCCAGCAGCCCCAGGGACGGGAGGGAAGAGACCCAGTACTTC. It specifies CASSPRDGREETQYF.

The chain recombines TRBV7-3 with TRBJ2-7, with D perhaps matching TRBD2 (5 bases). Trimming cost V 4 bases and J 3 bases, with 16 bases left between them. This CDR3 comprises 15 residues. Germline-derived CDR1 and CDR2 are SGHTA and FQGTGA. CDR3 in DNA: TGTGCCAGCAGCTCAGTCGAGACTAAACTCTACGAGCAGTACTTC. Translated: CASSSVETKLYEQYF.

The chain couples TRBV11-1 to TRBJ2-3; D is possibly TRBD2 (5 bases). Germline values: CDR1 SGHAT, CDR2 FQDESV (reference sequence). This CDR3 spans 14 amino acids. Deletions cut 4 bases from V and 5 bases from J, with 13 bases between. CDR3 amino acids: CASSSTDLGDTQYF. The CDR3 DNA is TGTGCCAGCAGCTCGACGGACTTAGGAGATACGCAGTATTTT.

The CDR3 here is CASSSRTGGETQYF. CDR3 sequence (DNA): TGTGCCAGCAGCTCCCGGACAGGGGGAGAGACCCAGTACTTC. This chain uses TRBV7-6 with TRBJ2-5, with 10 positions matching TRBD1. Germline-derived CDR1 and CDR2 are SGHVS and FNYEAQ. V was clipped by 4 bases and J by 4 bases; unmatched bases: 3. There are 14 residues in the CDR3.

The gene calls are TRBV7-2 and TRBJ2-7; D uncertain. The V gene's germline CDR1 is SGHTA and CDR2 FQGNSA. Trimming cost V 5 bases and J 7 bases, with 15 bases left between them. CDR3 size: 13 residues. CDR3 sequence reads: CASSGGTLREQYF. The CDR3 coding sequence is TGTGCCAGCAGCGGCGGAACCTTACGTGAGCAGTACTTC.

The rearrangement uses TRBV6-5 and TRBJ2-1; D is unresolved. Per the germline V gene, CDR1 is MNHEY and CDR2 is SVGAGI. The V and J ends lost 1 base and 10 bases respectively, with 11 bases between them. The CDR3 is made up of 13 amino acids. The chain's CDR3 is CASSYYESGEQFF. The CDR3 DNA reads as TGTGCCAGCAGTTACTACGAGTCAGGAGAGCAGTTCTTC.